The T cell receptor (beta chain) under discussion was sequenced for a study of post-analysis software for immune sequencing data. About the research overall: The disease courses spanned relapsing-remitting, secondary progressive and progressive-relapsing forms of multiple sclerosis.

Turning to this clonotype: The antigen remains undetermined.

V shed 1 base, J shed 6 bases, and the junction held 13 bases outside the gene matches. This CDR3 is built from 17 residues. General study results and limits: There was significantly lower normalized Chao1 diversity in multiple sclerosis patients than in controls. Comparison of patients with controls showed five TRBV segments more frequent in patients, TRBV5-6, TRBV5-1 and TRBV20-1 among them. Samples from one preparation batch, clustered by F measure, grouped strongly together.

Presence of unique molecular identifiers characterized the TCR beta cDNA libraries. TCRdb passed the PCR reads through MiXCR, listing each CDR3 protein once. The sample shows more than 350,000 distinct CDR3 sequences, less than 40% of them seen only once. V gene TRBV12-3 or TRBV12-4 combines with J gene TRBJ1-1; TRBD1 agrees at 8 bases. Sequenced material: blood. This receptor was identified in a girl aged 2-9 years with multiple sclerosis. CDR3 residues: CASSLGGLRDRGSEAFF. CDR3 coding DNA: TGTGCCAGCAGTTTAGGGGGGTTACGTGACAGGGGCTCTGAAGCTTTCTTT.